This T cell receptor beta chain was sequenced during a study of T-cell reconstitution after alpha-beta-depleted transplantation in children. This CDR3 comprises 14 residues. Per germline, CDR1 SGHRS and CDR2 YFSETQ. The V and J ends lost 4 bases and 4 bases, in that order; junction bases with no gene match: 4. TCRbeta library preparation incorporated unique molecular identifiers. TCRdb used MiXCR to reprocess the PCR reads, holding one entry per CDR3 protein. The sample gives a few hundred thousand distinct CDR3 sequences, 25% to 30% of which show up once; 30% to 40% is in the top ten. The sample here was PBMCs, taken before TCRalphabeta/CD19-depleted stem cell transplant. The chain is built from TRBV5-1 and TRBJ2-1, with 8 bases identical to TRBD1. This TCR was sampled from a boy under two years old with Wiskott-Aldrich syndrome, due to receive a stem cell transplant. CDR3 DNA sequence: TGCGCCAGCAGCATGAGACAGGGGTACAATGAGCAGTTCTTC. Residues: CASSMRQGYNEQFF.